A single sample is the source of the 22 T cell receptor beta chains below, sequenced in a study of shared clonotypes between healthy human individuals. The data were produced by immunoSEQ multiplex PCR, yet TCRdb's version contains in-frame clones alone and is incomplete. This table holds 2 million to 2.5 million clones, approximately 93% found once. The specimen was naive CD4+ T cells from PBMCs. Documented subset: CD45RA+ positively selected. Receptors were obtained from a man in his late teens or twenties in good health. Some clones in this sample may be carry-over from other donors' samples.

This chain connects TRBV5-1 to TRBJ2-5; TRBD2 agrees at 8 bases. Trimming removed 0 bases from V and 6 bases from J; junction bases left unmatched: 7. The CDR3 is 15 amino acids. Germline V CDR1 and CDR2: SGHRS, YFSETQ. The CDR3 bases are TGCGCCAGCAGCTTGGATGAGCGGGAGTGGAAGACCCAGTACTTC. Residues: CASSLDEREWKTQYF.

This chain uses TRBV5-1 with TRBJ2-7; TRBD2 matches 9 bases. The ends lost 0 bases at V and 3 bases at J; junction bases unmatched: 4. This CDR3 has 15 amino acids. Germline CDR1 and CDR2: SGHRS and YFSETQ. DNA of the CDR3: TGCGCCAGCAGCTTGGGGAGACTAGCGGACTACGAGCAGTACTTC. It yields the protein CASSLGRLADYEQYF.

The V call is TRBV9, the J call TRBJ2-1, with D hard to call. Trimming pared 4 bases from V and 0 bases from J, leaving 11 bases between. Germline-derived CDR1 and CDR2 are SGDLS and YYNGEE. The CDR3 totals 15 residues. This CDR3 reads CASSPLSSSYNEQFF. The CDR3 region has the DNA TGTGCCAGCAGCCCCCTTTCGAGCTCCTACAATGAGCAGTTCTTC.

The chain is built from TRBV7-8 and TRBJ2-2; no definite D call. Trimming removed 3 bases from V and 0 bases from J, with 8 bases in between. The length of the CDR3 is 15 residues. Germline CDR1 and CDR2: SGHVS and FQNEAQ. Here the CDR3 reads CASSFSRANTGELFF. The CDR3 bases are TGTGCCAGCAGCTTTAGCCGCGCGAACACCGGGGAGCTGTTTTTT.

This clone was found a few times. V gene TRBV7-8 combines with J gene TRBJ1-1; D is ambiguous. V gave up 5 bases and J gave up 5 bases, with 15 bases separating them. Germline V lookup: CDR1 SGHVS, CDR2 FQNEAQ. This CDR3 contains 14 residues. This CDR3 reads CASSQATQKTEAFF. For the CDR3, the DNA is TGTGCCAGCAGCCAAGCGACCCAAAAAACTGAAGCTTTCTTT.

The CDR3 sequence is CASLEGQPQETQYF. CDR3 DNA: TGCGCCAGCCTAGAGGGACAGCCCCAAGAGACCCAGTACTTC. The J gene is TRBJ2-5, the V gene TRBV10-1; 7 nucleotides align to TRBD1. CDR3 length: 14 amino acids. Germline V gene lookup returns CDR1 WNHNN and CDR2 SYGVQD (reference sequence). Trimming at V came to 8 bases and at J to 1 base, leaving 7 bases not matched to a gene.

V gene TRBV2 combines with J gene TRBJ1-2, with TRBD1 identical over 8 bases. With V trimmed by 4 bases and J by 5 bases, 9 bases remained unmatched. This CDR3 is built from 15 residues. Germline CDR1 SNHLY, CDR2 FYNNEI. The DNA of the CDR3 is TGTGCCAGCAGTGTAGGACAGGGACCTATTTATGGCTACACCTTC. Amino acids: CASSVGQGPIYGYTF.

J is TRBJ1-5 and V is TRBV5-6, with unresolved D. Germline V gives CDR1 SGHDT, CDR2 YYEEEE. CDR3 size: 15 residues. The V end lost 1 base, the J end lost 3 bases, and 11 bases lay between the germline ends. CDR3 coding DNA: TGTGCCAGCAGCTTGTACGCACGGCCCAATCAGCCCCAGCATTTT. Protein sequence: CASSLYARPNQPQHF.

The chain uses TRBV28 and TRBJ2-7, with D maybe TRBD1 (6 bases). CDR3 length equals 17 residues. Looked up from germline, CDR1 is MDHEN and CDR2 is SYDVKM. V gave up 2 bases and J gave up 6 bases, with 23 bases separating them. Here the CDR3 reads CASSLALQGLKKGEQYF. The CDR3 DNA reads as TGTGCCAGCAGTTTAGCTCTTCAGGGGCTAAAGAAGGGCGAGCAGTACTTC. The variable domain in full, with the rest retrieved from reference TRBV28 and TRBJ2-7, is DVKVTQSSRYLVKRTGEKVFLECVQDMDHENMFWYRQDPGLGLRLIYFSYDVKMKEKGDIPEGYSVSREKKERFSLILESASTNQTSMYLCASSLALQGLKKGEQYFGPGTRLTVT.

The CDR3 DNA reads as TGTGCCAGCAGACGCGGACAAGAGACTGAAGCTTTCTTT. It encodes CASRRGQETEAFF. The chain combines TRBV7-8 with TRBJ1-1, with D possibly matching TRBD1 (5 bases). The CDR3 is 13 residues long. In germline, CDR1 is SGHVS, CDR2 FQNEAQ. V was clipped by 6 bases and J by 5 bases, with 13 bases between them.

The chain carries TRBV7-2 and TRBJ1-2, with D maybe TRBD1 (5 bases). Germline loops: CDR1 SGHTA, CDR2 FQGNSA. Deletions cut 5 bases from V and 8 bases from J, with 15 bases between. There are 13 residues in the CDR3. CDR3: CASSAYRSEGYTF. The CDR3, as DNA: TGTGCCAGCAGCGCCTACAGGTCGGAGGGCTACACCTTC.

The chain carries TRBV10-3 and TRBJ1-5, with 7 bases matching TRBD1. CDR1 ENHRY and CDR2 SYGVKD come from the germline V gene. This CDR3 has 14 residues. The junction had 7 bases not matched to a gene; V was cut back by 0 bases and J by 11 bases. The CDR3 loop is CAISESSRGGAQHF. The CDR3 DNA sequence: TGTGCCATCAGTGAGTCGAGCAGGGGGGGGGCCCAGCATTTT.

This chain connects TRBV28 to TRBJ1-2, with 7 bases lining up with TRBD1. V lost 5 bases to trimming and J lost 5 bases; unmatched junction nucleotides: 5. The germline CDR1 and CDR2 sequences are MDHEN and SYDVKM. This CDR3 has 13 amino acids. The CDR3 protein is CASSGGDRYGYTF. DNA for the CDR3: TGTGCCAGCAGTGGGGGGGACAGATATGGCTACACCTTC.

A word on this clone: This CDR3 is also generated by other DNA sequences in the sample. The chain links TRBV18 to TRBJ1-4, with 8 bases aligning to TRBD1. J gave up 5 bases and V 3 bases, and 5 bases lay outside the gene matches. Germline loops: CDR1 KGHSH, CDR2 LQKENI. The CDR3 is 15 amino acids. The CDR3: CASSPPGQANEKLFF. DNA of the CDR3: TGTGCCAGCTCACCCCCGGGACAGGCGAATGAAAAACTGTTTTTT.

The sample holds one count of this clone. The J gene is TRBJ1-1, the V gene TRBV28; D is uncertain. V shed 7 bases and J shed 2 bases, with 14 bases lying between them. Per the germline V gene, CDR1 is MDHEN and CDR2 is SYDVKM. The CDR3 spans 14 residues. CDR3 nucleotides: TGTGCCAGCACCCCAAGGTCGGGAAACACTGAAGCTTTCTTT. Protein product: CASTPRSGNTEAFF. The variable domain in full, with the rest retrieved from reference TRBV28 and TRBJ1-1, is DVKVTQSSRYLVKRTGEKVFLECVQDMDHENMFWYRQDPGLGLRLIYFSYDVKMKEKGDIPEGYSVSREKKERFSLILESASTNQTSMYLCASTPRSGNTEAFFGQGTRLTVV.

This chain uses TRBV19 with TRBJ1-1; D is unclear. CDR3 length: 14 amino acids. The germline V and J ends were trimmed by 3 bases and 6 bases, with 14 bases remaining between them. Germline CDR1 and CDR2: LNHDA and SQIVND (reference sequence). The CDR3 reads CASSMRSRLSEAFF. The CDR3 nucleotides read TGTGCCAGTAGTATGCGCAGCCGATTGTCTGAAGCTTTCTTT. The variable domain in full, completed from reference TRBV19 and TRBJ1-1, reads DGGITQSPKYLFRKEGQNVTLSCEQNLNHDAMYWYRQDPGQGLRLIYYSQIVNDFQKGDIAEGYSVSREKKESFPLTVTSAQKNPTAFYLCASSMRSRLSEAFFGQGTRLTVV.

The genes are TRBV9 and TRBJ2-5; TRBD2 matches 10 bases. The CDR3 extends over 17 amino acids. CDR1 SGDLS and CDR2 YYNGEE come from the germline V gene. V lost 0 bases and J lost 1; bases outside the gene matches: 6. CDR3 bases: TGTGCCAGCAGCGTAGGATCAGCGGGAGGGGTCCAAGAGACCCAGTACTTC. As protein: CASSVGSAGGVQETQYF. Complete variable domain (other parts from reference TRBV9 and TRBJ2-5): DSGVTQTPKHLITATGQRVTLRCSPRSGDLSVYWYQQSLDQGLQFLIQYYNGEERAKGNILERFSAQQFPDLHSELNLSSLELGDSALYFCASSVGSAGGVQETQYFGPGTRLLVL.

This clone was counted a few times. V and J are TRBV29-1 and TRBJ2-7; 13 bases agree with TRBD2. The length of the CDR3 is 14 residues. The germline V gene encodes CDR1 SQVTM and CDR2 ANQGSEA. V shed 7 bases and J 1 base; nucleotides not matched to a gene: 4. The CDR3 here is CSAQGLAGSYEQYF. The CDR3 DNA reads as TGCAGCGCCCAGGGACTAGCGGGGTCCTACGAGCAGTACTTC.

The V call is TRBV25-1, the J call TRBJ1-1; tentative D call: TRBD1 (6 bases). Trimming shortened V by 7 bases and J by 10 bases, and 16 bases separated the two germline ends. This CDR3 has 12 amino acids. Germline V gives CDR1 MGHDK, CDR2 SYGVNS. CDR3 region: CASTGSTRGAFF. The CDR3 DNA is TGTGCCAGCACAGGGTCCACCAGGGGAGCTTTCTTT.

This chain links TRBV21-1 with TRBJ2-7. TRBV21-1 is shown as a pseudogene. The length of the CDR3 is 13 residues. Written as DNA, the CDR3 is TGTGCCAGCAGCAAAGTCATGGGGTACGAGCAGTACTTC. Amino acids: CASSKVMGYEQYF.

With regard to this clone: This sample also contains other DNA sequences that code for the same CDR3. The chain carries TRBV28 and TRBJ1-1; D is perhaps TRBD1 (6 bases). The CDR3 sequence is 12 residues long. The V and J ends lost 6 bases and 6 bases respectively, with 11 bases between them. Germline values: CDR1 MDHEN, CDR2 SYDVKM. The CDR3 region has the DNA TGTGCCAGCAGCTCCAGGGGCCCTGAAGCTTTCTTT. This sequence encodes CASSSRGPEAFF.

This clone appeared a single time. V and J are TRBV6-4 and TRBJ2-3; a possible D gene is TRBD1 (6 bases). The germline gives CDR1 MRHNA, CDR2 SNTAGT. V was trimmed by 0 bases and J by 2 bases, leaving 12 bases between them. This CDR3 contains 16 residues. The CDR3 DNA follows: TGTGCCAGCAGTGACTCGGCCAGGGGCTTCACAGATACGCAGTATTTT. Protein sequence: CASSDSARGFTDTQYF.